Following are 31 T cell receptor beta chains from one sample sequenced in a study of T-cell reconstitution after alpha-beta-depleted transplantation in children. As it was prepared, the TCRbeta library received unique molecular identifiers. A single record per CDR3 protein comes from TCRdb applying MiXCR to the PCR reads. The sample holds over 400,000 distinct CDR3 sequences, about 40% seen once. The material sequenced was PBMCs, taken before TCRalphabeta/CD19-depleted stem cell transplant. These receptors all stem from a girl aged 2 to 9 with aplastic anemia, due to receive a stem cell transplant.

The chain has TRBV6-1 and TRBJ2-7, with TRBD2 matching over 7 bases. Germline CDR1 reads MNHNS; CDR2 reads SASEGT. The CDR3 has 13 residues. V shed 8 bases, J shed 2 bases, and the junction held 6 bases outside the gene matches. The CDR3 is CASARGVAYEQYF. The DNA of the CDR3 is TGTGCCAGCGCCCGGGGGGTCGCCTACGAGCAGTACTTC.

This clonotype was observed a handful of times. The gene calls are TRBV5-1 and TRBJ2-3; TRBD1 matches 9 bases. This CDR3 comprises 17 residues. Germline loops: CDR1 SGHRS, CDR2 YFSETQ. The trim removed 3 bases at V and 2 bases at J, leaving 10 bases unmatched. The DNA for the CDR3 is TGCGCCAGCAGCTCCCGCGGGACAGGGAGGCCCACAGATACGCAGTATTTT. Translating it yields CASSSRGTGRPTDTQYF.

The rearrangement links TRBV7-9 to TRBJ2-7; D may be TRBD1 (6 bases). The CDR3 totals 15 residues. Trimming left V 4 bases short and J 1 base short, with 14 bases between. Germline V gives CDR1 SEHNR, CDR2 FQNEAQ (reference sequence). CDR3 in amino acids: CASSSRGQGSYEQYF. CDR3 DNA sequence: TGTGCCAGCAGCTCCCGAGGTCAGGGGTCCTACGAGCAGTACTTC.

This clonotype was found a few times. This chain links TRBV11-2 with TRBJ2-1; D might be TRBD2 (5 bases). Germline V gene lookup returns CDR1 SGHAT and CDR2 FQNNGV. CDR3 length: 16 amino acids. Trimming pared 6 bases from V and 4 bases from J, leaving 19 bases between. In nucleotides, the CDR3 is TGTGCCAGCAGGACGGCCCGTGGGGAGTCTTACAATGAGCAGTTCTTC. Its translation is CASRTARGESYNEQFF.

V usage is TRBV5-1 and J usage is TRBJ2-7, with 8 bases fitting TRBD1. CDR3 length equals 15 residues. Unmatched junction bases numbered 11, after V lost 4 bases and J lost 5 bases. Germline assignment: CDR1 SGHRS and CDR2 YFSETQ. This CDR3 reads CASSPYWTGLHEQYF. The CDR3 nucleotides read TGCGCCAGCAGCCCCTATTGGACAGGGCTCCACGAGCAGTACTTC.

This clonotype was detected ten times or more. The V and J genes are TRBV6-2 or TRBV6-3 and TRBJ2-7, with 11 bases aligning to TRBD1. V shed 5 bases, J shed 4 bases, and the junction held 25 bases outside the gene matches. The length of the CDR3 is 21 residues. Germline values: CDR1 MNHEY, CDR2 SVGEGT. The CDR3 reads CASSPERTGGRYRTLSYEQYF. The CDR3 DNA follows: TGTGCCAGCAGTCCCGAAAGGACAGGGGGCAGGTACAGGACTCTTTCATACGAGCAGTACTTC.

CDR3 amino acids: CASSLEGASGNTIYF. In DNA form, the CDR3 reads TGCGCCAGCAGCTTGGAAGGGGCGTCTGGAAACACCATATATTTT. This sequence joins TRBV5-1 and TRBJ1-3; D perhaps matches TRBD1 (5 bases). This CDR3 has 15 amino acids. V was pared by 0 bases and J by 1 base, with 8 bases between. The V gene's germline CDR1 is SGHRS and CDR2 YFSETQ.

This clonotype has just a few counts. This chain links TRBV10-3 with TRBJ2-7, with unresolved D. This CDR3 region has 16 residues. V lost 1 base and J 2 bases, leaving 15 bases between the germline ends. Germline CDR1 is ENHRY and CDR2 is SYGVKD. CDR3 sequence reads: CAISEWGGVGTYEQYF. For the CDR3, the DNA is TGTGCCATCAGTGAGTGGGGTGGGGTAGGCACCTACGAGCAGTACTTC.

V gene TRBV4-1 combines with J gene TRBJ1-1; tentatively, D is TRBD1 (6 bases). This CDR3 is built from 16 residues. The V gene lost 3 bases and the J gene lost 3 bases, with 17 bases spanning the gap. CDR1 MGHRA and CDR2 YSYEKL come from the germline V gene. This chain's CDR3 is CASSQVPDRWDTEAFF. CDR3 bases: TGCGCCAGCAGCCAGGTACCCGACAGGTGGGACACTGAAGCTTTCTTT.

This chain connects TRBV5-1 to TRBJ2-7; no reliable D call. The germline V gene has CDR1 SGHRS and CDR2 YFSETQ. Trimming took 3 bases from V and 2 from J, leaving 9 bases between them. The CDR3 totals 13 residues. The CDR3 nucleotides read TGCGCCAGCAGCTCCTTACAGACCTACGAGCAGTACTTC. Its translation is CASSSLQTYEQYF.

The rearrangement joins TRBV20-1 to TRBJ1-1, with D possibly being TRBD1 (5 bases). The length of the CDR3 is 13 residues. Deletions cut 5 bases from V and 11 bases from J, with 21 bases between. The germline gives CDR1 DFQATT, CDR2 SNEGSKA (reference sequence). CDR3 DNA: TGCAGTGCTGTTTACCGGGACGGACTCTGGGCTTTCTTT. The encoded protein is CSAVYRDGLWAFF.

This clonotype was recorded at least ten times. The V and J genes are TRBV6-5 and TRBJ2-2; D is uncertain. The CDR3 sequence is 16 residues long. The germline V and J ends were trimmed by 5 bases and 2 bases, with 15 bases remaining between them. Germline values: CDR1 MNHEY, CDR2 SVGAGI. CDR3 nucleotides: TGTGCCAGCAGTCTATCTCTATCCCCTAACACCGGGGAGCTGTTTTTT. This gives the protein CASSLSLSPNTGELFF.

This clonotype was counted ten times or more. V usage is TRBV3-1 and J usage is TRBJ1-2; D gene unclear. The V gene lost 3 bases and the J gene lost 1 base, with 6 bases spanning the gap. CDR1 and CDR2 (germline): LGHDT, YNNKEL (reference sequence). This CDR3 has 13 residues. CDR3 in amino acids: CASSHRHNYGYTF. CDR3 sequence (DNA): TGTGCCAGCAGCCACCGACATAACTATGGCTACACCTTC.

The gene calls are TRBV29-1 and TRBJ2-3; D gene ambiguous. The CDR3 sequence is 11 residues long. Germline lookup yields CDR1 SQVTM and CDR2 ANQGSEA. Trimming left V 3 bases short and J 2 bases short, with 3 bases between. CDR3 region: CSVETTDTQYF. The CDR3 DNA sequence: TGCAGCGTTGAGACCACAGATACGCAGTATTTT.

This clonotype was counted many times. The chain combines TRBV11-1 with TRBJ2-6; 8 positions match TRBD1. V trimming: 6 bases; J trimming: 0 bases; junction bases outside the gene matches: 10. CDR3 size: 18 residues. Germline assignment: CDR1 SGHAT and CDR2 FQDESV (reference sequence). As DNA, the CDR3 is TGTGCCAGCAGTTTCGGACAGGGATTACCCTCTGGGGCCAACGTCCTGACTTTC. Translated: CASSFGQGLPSGANVLTF.

This clonotype was counted between two and nine times. Sequence at one end of the junction differs from germline and may be a read error. V and J are TRBV7-2 and TRBJ2-4; D might be TRBD2 (6 bases). Germline loops: CDR1 SGHTA, CDR2 FQGNSA. This CDR3 spans 14 amino acids. CDR3 residues: CASSLALAKNIQHF. The CDR3 DNA follows: TGTGCCAGCAGCTTAGCACTAGCCAAAAACATTCAGCACTTC. Using reference TRBV7-2 and TRBJ2-4 for the parts outside the CDR3, the full variable domain is GAGVSQSPSNKVTEKGKDVELRCDPISGHTALYWYRQSLGQGLEFLIYFQGNSAPDKSGLPSDRFSAERTGGSVSTLTIQRTQQEDSAVYLCASSLALAKNIQHFGAGTRLSVL.

The rearrangement links TRBV11-1 to TRBJ2-3, with unresolved D. Trimming took off 0 bases at V and 2 bases at J, with 15 bases between the two ends. This CDR3 comprises 17 residues. CDR1 SGHAT and CDR2 FQDESV come from the germline V gene (reference sequence). CDR3 protein: CASSLASQNSLTDTQYF. CDR3 nucleotide sequence: TGTGCCAGCAGCTTAGCGTCGCAGAATTCCCTCACAGATACGCAGTATTTT.

This clonotype was observed many times. The chain couples TRBV9 to TRBJ2-7; 7 positions agree with TRBD2. This CDR3 is built from 14 residues. The germline V gene encodes CDR1 SGDLS and CDR2 YYNGEE. With 0 bases clipped from V and 6 bases from J, the junction kept 6 bases outside the gene matches. The CDR3 loop reads CASSVDSGSAEQYF. CDR3 DNA sequence: TGTGCCAGCAGCGTAGATAGCGGGTCAGCCGAGCAGTACTTC.

There are many counts of this clonotype. This chain joins TRBV5-1 and TRBJ2-6; D uncertain. The CDR3 is 14 residues long. The germline V and J ends were trimmed by 0 bases and 11 bases, with 12 bases remaining between them. Germline CDR1 and CDR2: SGHRS and YFSETQ. The CDR3 sequence is CASSLAPGLDVLTF. In DNA form, the CDR3 reads TGCGCCAGCAGCTTGGCCCCCGGCCTTGACGTCCTGACTTTC.

This clonotype was observed at least ten times. The chain has TRBV10-2 and TRBJ1-3, with 9 positions matching TRBD1. The CDR3 extends over 15 amino acids. Trimming took 6 bases from V and 3 from J; bases not matched to a gene: 6. Germline CDR1 reads WSHSY; CDR2 reads SAAADI. The CDR3 here is CASRTGTGNGNTIYF. CDR3 DNA sequence: TGCGCCAGCAGAACCGGGACAGGGAATGGAAACACCATATATTTT.

The chain carries TRBV29-1 and TRBJ2-3; the D is unclear. The germline CDR1 and CDR2 sequences are SQVTM and ANQGSEA. This CDR3 comprises 12 residues. V was clipped by 6 bases and J by 2 bases, with 9 bases between them. The CDR3 coding sequence is TGCAGCGTAGACTGGATCACAGATACGCAGTATTTT. It encodes CSVDWITDTQYF.

The table lists this clonotype with a count of one. The chain has TRBV12-3 or TRBV12-4 and TRBJ1-4, with D hard to call. The CDR3 sequence is 15 residues long. With 5 bases removed from V and 5 bases from J, the gap between germline ends came to 15 bases. The CDR3: CASSPRGRENEKLFF. DNA of the CDR3: TGTGCCAGCAGTCCCCGAGGCAGAGAGAATGAAAAACTGTTTTTT.

J is TRBJ1-1 and V is TRBV19, with D unclear. CDR3 length equals 15 residues. Looked up from germline, CDR1 is LNHDA and CDR2 is SQIVND (reference sequence). The germline V and J ends were trimmed by 9 bases and 5 bases, with 22 bases remaining between them. CDR3 in amino acids: CASSQPRGPKTEAFF. CDR3 in DNA: TGTGCCAGCTCCCAGCCCAGAGGGCCTAAGACTGAAGCTTTCTTT.

The sample holds a few counts of this clonotype. The chain recombines TRBV29-1 with TRBJ2-1; D ambiguous. The germline gives CDR1 SQVTM, CDR2 ANQGSEA. Trimming left V 3 bases short and J 5 bases short, with 11 bases between. The CDR3 loop spans 13 amino acids. The CDR3 protein is CSVDGPSDNEQFF. CDR3 bases: TGCAGCGTTGACGGACCTTCTGACAATGAGCAGTTCTTC.

This clonotype was picked up a small number of times. The chain couples TRBV20-1 to TRBJ2-1, with 12 positions matching TRBD2. Trimming cost V 2 bases and J 8 bases; bases outside gene matches: 4. The germline CDR1 and CDR2 sequences are DFQATT and SNEGSKA (reference sequence). The CDR3 sequence is 14 residues long. Here the CDR3 reads CSARRLAGVDEQFF. CDR3 sequence (DNA): TGCAGTGCTAGAAGACTAGCGGGAGTCGATGAGCAGTTCTTC.

This clonotype was picked up a small number of times. The chain uses TRBV5-1 and TRBJ2-1, with 7 bases lining up with TRBD2. CDR3 size: 15 residues. Germline V CDR1 and CDR2: SGHRS, YFSETQ. Losses at the gene ends were 5 bases for V and 7 bases for J; bases not matched to a gene: 12. CDR3 nucleotide sequence: TGCGCCAGCAGGGCCTTGGCAGCGGGGTTAAATGAGCAGTTCTTC. It encodes CASRALAAGLNEQFF.

This clonotype occurred a few times. This sequence joins TRBV20-1 and TRBJ1-1, with TRBD1 as a possible D gene (5 bases). Germline V CDR1 and CDR2: DFQATT, SNEGSKA (reference sequence). This CDR3 spans 13 amino acids. The V gene lost 0 bases and the J gene lost 5 bases, with 10 bases spanning the gap. The CDR3 DNA follows: TGCAGTGCTAGAGAAGGGCGGGGGACTGAAGCTTTCTTT. Translated, it gives CSAREGRGTEAFF.

This clonotype was found a few times. This rearrangement joins TRBV7-9 to TRBJ2-6; 7 nucleotides line up with TRBD1. The CDR3 spans 17 residues. Germline V gene data show CDR1 as SEHNR and CDR2 as FQNEAQ (reference sequence). V shed 6 bases, J shed 2 bases, and the junction held 10 bases outside the gene matches. CDR3 in DNA: TGTGCCAGCAGTCTAGGGGGCCTCACCCCTGGGGCCAACGTCCTGACTTTC. Protein sequence: CASSLGGLTPGANVLTF.

This clonotype came up many times. V usage is TRBV5-5 and J usage is TRBJ2-1; unclear D gene. The CDR3 loop spans 13 amino acids. Germline-derived CDR1 and CDR2 are SGHKS and YYEKEE (reference sequence). Trimming cost V 3 bases and J 6 bases, with 10 bases left between them. The CDR3 DNA reads as TGTGCCAGCAGCTCCTATGAGAGCAATGAGCAGTTCTTC. Amino acid sequence: CASSSYESNEQFF.

This rearrangement joins TRBV28 to TRBJ1-2; no reliable D call. Trimming pared 4 bases from V and 4 bases from J, leaving 10 bases between. This CDR3 is 13 amino acids long. Germline CDR1 MDHEN, CDR2 SYDVKM. The CDR3 loop reads CASSSDPSYGYTF. The CDR3 DNA reads TGTGCCAGCAGTTCAGACCCCAGCTATGGCTACACCTTC.

This clonotype was detected ten times or more. The V call is TRBV7-3, the J call TRBJ2-1, with D maybe TRBD2 (6 bases). Trimming stripped 5 bases from V and 4 bases from J, with 12 bases between. CDR1 is SGHTA, CDR2 FQGTGA, per germline. The CDR3 contains 14 residues. The CDR3, as DNA: TGTGCCAGCAGCCCAGGCGGGGAGTACAATGAGCAGTTCTTC. Protein: CASSPGGEYNEQFF.